This T cell receptor (beta chain) was recorded in a study of blood T cell repertoires in COVID-19. Study as a whole: COVID-19 samples from acute and convalescent phases originated in the United States, Italy and Spain. PBMCs, B-cell-depleted T cells, or T cells provided the cDNA or gDNA that made up the material.

Per the original methods: Counts of nucleated cells, estimated from reference gene primer amplification, were obtained. This table comes from immunoSEQ multiplex PCR, and its TCRdb copy is limited to in-frame clones, with some not included. V and J calls and clone size follow that table, whereas D and trimming were derived from the DNA. There are about 210,000 clones in the sample; 70% to 90% occur only once, and less than 8% lies in the top ten. The CDR3 has 13 residues. V lost 0 bases and J lost 6, with 8 bases in between. CDR1 is SGHNT and CDR2 is YYREEE in the germline V gene (reference sequence). This clone was counted once.

The sample taken for sequencing was peripheral blood. The sequence was obtained from a woman in her forties or fifties with active or convalescent COVID-19. The rearrangement uses TRBV5-4 and TRBJ2-3; D is perhaps TRBD1 (5 bases). The CDR3 reads CASSLDRPDTQYF. In DNA form, the CDR3 reads TGTGCCAGCAGCTTGGACAGGCCGGATACGCAGTATTTT.